This T cell receptor beta chain comes out of a study of immune characterization of retroperitoneal liposarcoma. The CDR3 is 11 amino acids. TCRdb re-analysed the PCR reads in MiXCR, keeping a single row per CDR3 protein. There are 1,000 to 1,500 distinct CDR3 sequences in the sample; 40% to 55% occur only once, and roughly 44% lies in the top ten. The sequence came from a male donor with retroperitoneal liposarcoma. Source material: tumor tissue. The chain couples TRBV12-3 or TRBV12-4 to TRBJ2-1, with D uncertain. The DNA end is more similar to TRBJ2-7, so the J call may be wrong. The CDR3 region is CASSRNYEQYF. The CDR3 region has the DNA TGTGCCAGCAGCCGCAACTACGAGCAGTACTTC.